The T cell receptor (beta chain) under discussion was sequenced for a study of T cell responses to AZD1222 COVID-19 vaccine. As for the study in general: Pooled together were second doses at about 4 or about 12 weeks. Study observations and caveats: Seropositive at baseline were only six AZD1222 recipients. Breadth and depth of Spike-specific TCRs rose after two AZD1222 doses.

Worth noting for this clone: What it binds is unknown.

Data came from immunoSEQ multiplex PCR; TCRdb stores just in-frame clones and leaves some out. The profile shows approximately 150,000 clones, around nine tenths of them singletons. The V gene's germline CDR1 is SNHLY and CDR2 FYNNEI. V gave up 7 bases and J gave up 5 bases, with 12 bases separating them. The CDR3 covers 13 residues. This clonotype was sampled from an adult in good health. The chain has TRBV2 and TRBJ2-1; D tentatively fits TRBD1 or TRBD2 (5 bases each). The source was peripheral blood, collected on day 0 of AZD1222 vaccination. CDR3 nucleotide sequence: TGTGCCAGCACTCGGGACGGAGACAATGAGCAGTTCTTC. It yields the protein CASTRDGDNEQFF.